These T cell receptor beta chains were read from a single sample in a study of blood T cell repertoires in COVID-19. Assay: immunoSEQ multiplex PCR; the TCRdb copy retains only in-frame clones and omits some. The sample includes a few hundred thousand clones, roughly 80% of them seen just once. Specimen: peripheral blood. The receptors stem from an elderly woman with acute or convalescent COVID-19. The CDR3 runs from the conserved cysteine through the conserved F or W. The D gene is left open where the match is weak. Expanded clones get a size class; other rows say once, few or many, or leave the size out.

d_call clone_size j_call v_call cdr3_nt cdr3_aa
TRBD1 few TRBJ1-5 TRBV19 TGTGCCAGTGAGGTCTTGACAGGGGGCAATCAGCCCCAGCATTTT CASEVLTGGNQPQHF
TRBD2 NA TRBJ2-1 TRBV9 TGTGCCAGCAGCCCAAGACTAGCGGGAGCCCAACACAATGAGCAGTTCTTC CASSPRLAGAQHNEQFF
NA few TRBJ2-1 TRBV27 TGTGCCAGCAGTTTCTTAGGGGGAAATGAGCAGTTCTTC CASSFLGGNEQFF
TRBD1 NA TRBJ2-2 TRBV5-1 TGCGCCAGCAGCCCCTGGGGGACAGGGGGCACCGGGGAGCTGTTTTTT CASSPWGTGGTGELFF
NA NA TRBJ1-1 TRBV12-3/TRBV12-4 TGTGCCAGCAGTTTCTCGGGGTATGCTGAAGCTTTCTTT CASSFSGYAEAFF
NA NA TRBJ2-7 TRBV21-1 TGTGCCAGCAGCAAAGCGCTGGAGGTCGGGAGCTCCTACGAGCAGTACTTC CASSKALEVGSSYEQYF
NA NA TRBJ1-3 TRBV19 TGTGCCAGTACCCAAGTCCGGGAACCTGGAAACACCATATATTTT CASTQVREPGNTIYF
NA NA TRBJ2-3 TRBV11-1 TGTGCCAGCAGCCGCAGGGTGTCAGATACGCAGTATTTT CASSRRVSDTQYF
NA NA TRBJ2-1 TRBV2 TGTGCCAGCAGTGCCGGGACTCCCTCCAATGAGCAGTTCTTC CASSAGTPSNEQFF
TRBD1 NA TRBJ2-2 TRBV5-4 TGTGCCACCAAAACAGGGGCACGGGACACCGGGGAGCTGTTTTTT CATKTGARDTGELFF
TRBD2 NA TRBJ2-1 TRBV9 TGTGCCAGCAGCGTAGCTACGAGCGGGGGGTACAATGAGCAGTTCTTC CASSVATSGGYNEQFF
NA NA TRBJ1-2 TRBV11-3 TGTGCCAGCAGCTCAGGGAACTATGGCTACACCTTC CASSSGNYGYTF
NA NA TRBJ1-4 TRBV5-1 TGCGCCAGCAGCTTTGGCGGAACGGGGGAAAAACTGTTTTTT CASSFGGTGEKLFF
TRBD2 few TRBJ2-1 TRBV11-3 TGTGCCAGCAGCTCGGGACTAGCGGGAGGGGACTCCTACAATGAGCAGTTCTTC CASSSGLAGGDSYNEQFF
NA few TRBJ1-1 TRBV5-4 TGTGCCAGCAGCCCAAAGTACCGGGAGACTGAAGCTTTCTTT CASSPKYRETEAFF
TRBD2 NA TRBJ2-3 TRBV30 TGTGCCTCGACGACGGGGGGACGCAGCACAGATACGCAGTATTTT CASTTGGRSTDTQYF
TRBD1 NA TRBJ2-7 TRBV15 TGTGCCACCAGAAGGACAGGGGACCACGAGCAGTACTTC CATRRTGDHEQYF
TRBD1 NA TRBJ1-1 TRBV18 TGTGCCAGCTCACGACAGGGTAGGACCACTGAAGCTTTCTTT CASSRQGRTTEAFF
TRBD2 NA TRBJ2-7 TRBV18 TGTGCCAGCTCACCATTGGGACTAGCGGGCTACGAGCAGTACTTC CASSPLGLAGYEQYF
NA NA TRBJ1-2 TRBV6-2/TRBV6-3 TGTGCCAGCAGTTACCCTACGATGGGACTGGCTAACTATGGCTACACCTTC CASSYPTMGLANYGYTF
NA NA TRBJ1-1 TRBV10-3 TGTGCCATCAGTGAGTTGCGGAACACTGAAGCTTTCTTT CAISELRNTEAFF
TRBD1 few TRBJ1-3 TRBV4-2 TGTGCCAGCAGCCAAGAGTGGACAGGGACTGGAAACACCATATATTTT CASSQEWTGTGNTIYF
TRBD1 NA TRBJ1-1 TRBV13 TGTGCCAGTTACCGACGGGACAGGGTGAACACTGAAGCTTTCTTT CASYRRDRVNTEAFF
TRBD2 NA TRBJ2-7 TRBV28 TGTGCCAGCAGCGAAGCGGGACTAGCGGGAGGTTCCTACGAGCAGTACTTC CASSEAGLAGGSYEQYF
TRBD1 once TRBJ2-7 TRBV5-1 TGCGCCAGCAGCTTGGTGACAGGGTCCACCGGCGAGCAGTACTTC CASSLVTGSTGEQYF
NA NA TRBJ2-1 TRBV4-2 TGTGCCAGCAGCCAAGATCGAGTATCCTACAATGAGCAGTTCTTC CASSQDRVSYNEQFF
NA NA TRBJ2-1 TRBV2 TGTGCCAGCTCCGACCGGGGCAATGAGCAGTTCTTC CASSDRGNEQFF
NA once TRBJ1-5 TRBV18 TGTGCCAGCTCACAGGAGGGTGGGGAGGGCGATCAGCCCCAGCATTTT CASSQEGGEGDQPQHF
NA few TRBJ1-4 TRBV19 TGTGCCAGTACCCCATCGCCGGCAACTAATGAAAAACTGTTTTTT CASTPSPATNEKLFF
TRBD2 NA TRBJ2-1 TRBV7-3 TGTGCCAGCAGCTTAACTAGCGGGACATACAATGAGCAGTTCTTC CASSLTSGTYNEQFF
NA NA TRBJ1-1 TRBV19 TGTGCCAGTAGTGGTCGGAGGGGCACTGAAGCTTTCTTT CASSGRRGTEAFF
NA NA TRBJ2-1 TRBV21-1 TGTGCCAGCAGCAAAGATGGGACAGGGGTGGACAATGAGCAGTTCTTC CASSKDGTGVDNEQFF
NA NA TRBJ1-2 TRBV3-1/TRBV3-2 TGTGCCAGCAGCGAACGGACAGTTATTAACTATGGCTACACCTTC CASSERTVINYGYTF
NA NA TRBJ1-5 TRBV19 TGTGCCAGTAGTATACAGGACAATAATCAGCCCCAGCATTTT CASSIQDNNQPQHF
NA NA TRBJ2-3 TRBV20-1 TGCAGTGCTTCTATAGGGAGTACGCAGTATTTT CSASIGSTQYF
NA NA TRBJ1-6 TRBV5-1 TGCGCCAGCAGCTTATCCGGGGAGGGAGCTACACCCCTCCACTTT CASSLSGEGATPLHF
TRBD1 NA TRBJ2-1 TRBV29-1 TGCAGCGTTGGTACCGCACAGGGGCCGTCCTACAATGAGCAGTTCTTC CSVGTAQGPSYNEQFF
TRBD2 NA TRBJ2-1 TRBV11-2 TGTGCCAGCAGCTTAGCAGGACTAGCGGGGGACTACAATGAGCAGTTCTTC CASSLAGLAGDYNEQFF
NA NA TRBJ1-3 TRBV18 TGTGCCAGCTCACCACAAGGAGGGACTGGAAACACCATATATTTT CASSPQGGTGNTIYF
TRBD2 NA TRBJ2-3 TRBV4-3 TGCGCCAGCAGCCAAGATATAAGCGGGGGGGCGTCAGATACGCAGTATTTT CASSQDISGGASDTQYF
NA NA TRBJ2-2 TRBV9 TGTGCCAGCAGCGTAACGACGGGGACCGGGGAGCTGTTTTTT CASSVTTGTGELFF
TRBD1 NA TRBJ2-2 TRBV19 TGTGCCAGTAGGGGACAGTTGAACACCGGGGAGCTGTTTTTT CASRGQLNTGELFF
TRBD2 NA TRBJ2-3 TRBV7-2 TGTGCCAGCAGCTTCACGGGGGGGCCCTCAGATACGCAGTATTTT CASSFTGGPSDTQYF
TRBD2 few TRBJ2-7 TRBV7-8 TGTGCCAGCAGCTGGGGGACTAGCGGGGAAACCTACGAGCAGTACTTC CASSWGTSGETYEQYF
NA NA TRBJ2-7 TRBV4-3 TGCGCCAGCAGCCAAGTCCCGGACTCCGGATACGAGCAGTACTTC CASSQVPDSGYEQYF